Sequencing of this TCR beta chain was carried out in a study of blood T cell repertoires in COVID-19 (dated by TCRdb to 2018 to 2020). Notes on the research overall: Collaborator samples came from the United States, Italy and Spain and covered acute and convalescent phases of COVID-19. The material from the prospective study consisted of cDNA or gDNA derived from T cells, B-cell-depleted T cells, or PBMCs. The dataset comprised deeply sampled blood TCRbeta repertoires from subjects exposed to, actively infected with, or recovered from COVID-19. A freely available public database, intended as a resource for researchers studying the immune response to SARS-CoV-2, is where the repertoires were released. The samples were drawn from two sources: the first 160 participants of the ongoing ImmuneRACE study, and 1,254 subjects contributed by 6 global collaborators. Nearly every sample came with metadata listing a de-identified subject ID, COVID-19 status, age in years and sex. Where HLA class I and class II types were available, the types were taken from metadata supplied by the sample provider, not from assay-based typing. Results and caveats for the whole study, not just this receptor: The amount of clinical and demographic metadata varied by source and participant and was provided uncurated.

TCRbeta CDR3 regions were amplified from genomic DNA by means of the immunoSEQ Assay, a bias-controlled multiplex PCR. Per the source publication's procedure: Within the assay, amplification of reference gene primers was used to estimate how many nucleated cells each sample contained. To quantify the absolute abundance of each unique TCRbeta CDR3 rearrangement, sequence reads were collapsed and filtered. For each sample, productive Simpson clonality was calculated by taking the square root of Simpson's diversity index across productive rearrangements. Here the immuneACCESS table is served through TCRdb, limited to in-frame sequences with V and J called. Missing clones are a known gap in these copies; in checked studies unresolved V genes cover under half, and the rest lacks a known reason. That table gives V, J and clone size, and the DNA gave D and trimming. The sample contains 150,000 to 200,000 clones, over 70% of them found a single time. Approximately 5.6% of the sample is held by the ten biggest clonotypes.

In the prospective study, participants were roughly 18 to 90 years old, resided in about two dozen geographic areas of the United States, and were enrolled through a virtual design. Cohort assignment in the prospective study relied on participant-reported clinical history from a screening survey and a study questionnaire. In the prospective study, whole blood, serum and a nasopharyngeal or oropharyngeal swab were collected from each participant by mobile phlebotomists. Prospective study participants could optionally give additional blood draws and questionnaires over an approximately two-month period. Before DNA extraction, prospective study blood samples were shipped either frozen or at room temperature. According to the germline V gene (reference sequence), CDR1 reads PRHDT and CDR2 reads FYEKMQ. Trimming accounts for 5 bases at V and 7 bases at J, while the number of junction bases matched to no gene is 10. The CDR3 contains 17 residues, cysteine and phenylalanine counted. Only the CDR3 DNA stays, 51 bases, in frame from base 1.

Details on this clone: No antigen is known for it. Within one base of it there is no much larger clone, and no base qualities were kept.

The clonotype originates from a woman aged 40-49 years with acute COVID-19. The sequenced material came from PBMCs or T cells enriched from blood (not recorded which). This chain joins TRBV13 to TRBJ2-1; the central 14 bases match TRBD2. The CDR3 sequence is CASSTGTSGSAQNEQFF. Read as DNA, the sequence is TGTGCCAGCAGCACCGGGACTAGCGGGAGTGCTCAGAATGAGCAGTTCTTC.